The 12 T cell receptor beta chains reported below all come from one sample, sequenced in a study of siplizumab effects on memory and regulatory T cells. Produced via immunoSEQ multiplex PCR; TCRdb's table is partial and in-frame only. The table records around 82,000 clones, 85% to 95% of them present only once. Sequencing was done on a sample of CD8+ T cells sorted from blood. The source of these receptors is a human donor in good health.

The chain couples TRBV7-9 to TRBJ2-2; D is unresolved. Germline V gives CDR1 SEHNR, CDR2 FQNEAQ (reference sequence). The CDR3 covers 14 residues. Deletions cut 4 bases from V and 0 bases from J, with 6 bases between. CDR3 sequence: CASSSGTNTGELFF. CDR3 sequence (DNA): TGTGCCAGCAGCTCTGGGACGAACACCGGGGAGCTGTTTTTT.

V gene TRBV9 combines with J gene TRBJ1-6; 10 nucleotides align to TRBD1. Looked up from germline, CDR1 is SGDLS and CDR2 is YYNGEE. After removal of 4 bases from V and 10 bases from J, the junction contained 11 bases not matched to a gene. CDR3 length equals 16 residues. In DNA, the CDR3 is TGTGCCAGCAGCTGGACAGGGGGAGGGAAAGGGTCACCCCTCCACTTT. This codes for CASSWTGGGKGSPLHF.

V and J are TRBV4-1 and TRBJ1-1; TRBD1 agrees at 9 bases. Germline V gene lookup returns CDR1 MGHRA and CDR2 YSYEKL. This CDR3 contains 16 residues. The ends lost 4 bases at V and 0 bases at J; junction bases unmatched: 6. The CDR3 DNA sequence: TGCGCCAGCAGCCCCGGACAGGGGCTCATGAACACTGAAGCTTTCTTT. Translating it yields CASSPGQGLMNTEAFF.

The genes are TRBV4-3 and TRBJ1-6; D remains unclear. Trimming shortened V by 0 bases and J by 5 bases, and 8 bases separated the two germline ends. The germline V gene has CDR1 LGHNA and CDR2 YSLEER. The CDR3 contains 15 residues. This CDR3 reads CASSQDTGNNSPLHF. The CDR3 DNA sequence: TGCGCCAGCAGCCAAGATACGGGGAATAATTCACCCCTCCACTTT.

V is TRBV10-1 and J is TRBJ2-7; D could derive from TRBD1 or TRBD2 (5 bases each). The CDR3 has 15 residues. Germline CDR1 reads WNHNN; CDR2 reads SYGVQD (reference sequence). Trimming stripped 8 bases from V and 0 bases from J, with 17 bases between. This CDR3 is CASGGILARSYEQYF. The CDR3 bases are TGCGCCAGCGGGGGAATTTTGGCCCGCTCCTACGAGCAGTACTTC.

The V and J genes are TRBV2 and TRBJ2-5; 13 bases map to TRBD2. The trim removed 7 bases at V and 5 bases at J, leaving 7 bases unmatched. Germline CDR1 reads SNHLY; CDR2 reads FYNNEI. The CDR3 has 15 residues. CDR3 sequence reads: CASKGLAGTEETQYF. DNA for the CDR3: TGTGCCAGCAAGGGACTAGCGGGGACTGAGGAGACCCAGTACTTC.

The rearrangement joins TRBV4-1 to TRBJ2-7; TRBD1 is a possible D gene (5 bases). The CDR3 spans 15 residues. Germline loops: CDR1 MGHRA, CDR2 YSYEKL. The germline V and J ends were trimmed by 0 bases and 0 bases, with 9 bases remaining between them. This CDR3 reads CASSQDPGFSYEQYF. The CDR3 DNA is TGCGCCAGCAGCCAAGACCCAGGGTTCTCCTACGAGCAGTACTTC.

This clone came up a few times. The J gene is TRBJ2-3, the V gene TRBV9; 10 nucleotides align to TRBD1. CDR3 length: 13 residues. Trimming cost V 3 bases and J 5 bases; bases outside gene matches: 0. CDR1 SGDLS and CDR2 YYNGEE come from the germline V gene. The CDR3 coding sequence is TGTGCCAGCAGCGGGACAGGGGGAGATACGCAGTATTTT. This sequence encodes CASSGTGGDTQYF.

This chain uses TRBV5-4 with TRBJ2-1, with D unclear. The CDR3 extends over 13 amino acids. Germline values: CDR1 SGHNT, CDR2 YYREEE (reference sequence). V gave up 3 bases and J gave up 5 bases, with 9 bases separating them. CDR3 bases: TGTGCCAGCAGCTCTAACGTGGACAATGAGCAGTTCTTC. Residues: CASSSNVDNEQFF.

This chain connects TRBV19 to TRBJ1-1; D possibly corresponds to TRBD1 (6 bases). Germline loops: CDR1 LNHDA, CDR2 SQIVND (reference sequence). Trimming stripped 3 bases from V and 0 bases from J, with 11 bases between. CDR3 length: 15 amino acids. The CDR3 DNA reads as TGTGCCAGTAGTATTGGACAGAGACTGAACACTGAAGCTTTCTTT. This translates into CASSIGQRLNTEAFF.

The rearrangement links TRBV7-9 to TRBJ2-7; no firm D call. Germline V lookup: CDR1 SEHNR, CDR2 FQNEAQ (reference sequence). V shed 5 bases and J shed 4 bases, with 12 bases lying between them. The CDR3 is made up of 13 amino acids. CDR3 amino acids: CASSDFGLYEQYF. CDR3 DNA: TGTGCCAGCAGCGACTTTGGCCTATACGAGCAGTACTTC.

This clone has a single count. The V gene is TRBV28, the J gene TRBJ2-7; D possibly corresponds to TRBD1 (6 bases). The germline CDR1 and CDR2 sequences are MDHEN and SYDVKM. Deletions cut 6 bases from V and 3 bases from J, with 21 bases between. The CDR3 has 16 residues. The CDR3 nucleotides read TGTGCCAGCAGCCTTTCCAGGGGTCCTCCTTTCTACGAGCAGTACTTC. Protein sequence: CASSLSRGPPFYEQYF. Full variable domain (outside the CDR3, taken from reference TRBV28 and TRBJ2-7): DVKVTQSSRYLVKRTGEKVFLECVQDMDHENMFWYRQDPGLGLRLIYFSYDVKMKEKGDIPEGYSVSREKKERFSLILESASTNQTSMYLCASSLSRGPPFYEQYFGPGTRLTVT.